This T cell receptor (beta chain) was obtained from a study of shared clonotypes between healthy human individuals. Overall study: Sampling drew on donors who were two women and a few men aged 18 to 49.

This table comes from immunoSEQ multiplex PCR, and its TCRdb copy is limited to in-frame clones, with some not included. The sample yields about 530,000 clones, around 96% seen once. As regards this clone: What it binds is unknown.

V was shortened by 1 base and J by 3 bases, with 11 bases between the two germline ends. CDR3 length: 14 residues. The germline gives CDR1 SGHRS, CDR2 YFSETQ. Study-wide findings and caveats: Relative to clonotypes present in all four donors, those not shared had lower generation probabilities.

The rearrangement links TRBV5-1 to TRBJ2-7, with TRBD1 as a possible D gene (5 bases). The sample taken for sequencing was naive CD4+ T cells sorted from blood. Subset reported: CD45RA+ positively selected. This receptor was obtained from a woman in her 30s in good health. CDR3 nucleotides: TGCGCCAGCAGCTTGTGGGGCTACGTCTACGAGCAGTACTTC. This encodes CASSLWGYVYEQYF. Drawing the rest from reference TRBV5-1 and TRBJ2-7, the complete variable domain is KAGVTQTPRYLIKTRGQQVTLSCSPISGHRSVSWYQQTPGQGLQFLFEYFSETQRNKGNFPGRFSGRQFSNSRSEMNVSTLELGDSALYLCASSLWGYVYEQYFGPGTRLTVT.